The 7 T cell receptor beta chains reported below all come from one sample, sequenced in a study of cytomegalovirus exposure and HLA in healthy donors. Both 60 Vbeta primers and 13 Jbeta primers went into the PCR. Clones were read by immunoSEQ multiplex PCR, and TCRdb kept only the in-frame ones, dropping some. The table has 150,000 to 170,000 clones, 65% to 75% seen once. Specimen: PBMCs. The origin of the receptors is a man aged 18 to 29 in good health and CMV-seronegative.

CDR3 sequence (DNA): TGTGCCAGCAGCTCGGGGGTCCGGGACTGGTCCTACGAGCAGTACTTC. Its protein product is CASSSGVRDWSYEQYF. V and J are TRBV7-8 and TRBJ2-5, with D possibly TRBD2 on 6 matching bases. TRBJ2-7 explains the end of the DNA better; the J call may be wrong. This CDR3 is built from 16 residues. Germline values: CDR1 SGHVS, CDR2 FQNEAQ.

This rearrangement joins TRBV5-4 to TRBJ2-5; 9 bases agree with TRBD1. J was trimmed by 4 bases and V by 3 bases; bases with no gene match: 7. The V gene's germline CDR1 is SGHNT and CDR2 YYREEE (reference sequence). The CDR3 is 15 residues long. The CDR3 sequence: CASSSRTGVRETQYF. DNA for the CDR3: TGTGCCAGCAGCTCAAGGACAGGGGTCCGAGAGACCCAGTACTTC.

The rearrangement links TRBV5-4 to TRBJ1-2; 9 nucleotides match TRBD1. V shed 0 bases and J 3 bases; nucleotides not matched to a gene: 0. Germline loops: CDR1 SGHNT, CDR2 YYREEE (reference sequence). CDR3 length: 14 residues. The CDR3 nucleotides read TGTGCCAGCAGCTTGGGGGACAGGGACTATGGCTACACCTTC. The encoded protein is CASSLGDRDYGYTF.

This clone was counted only a few times. The gene calls are TRBV6-5 and TRBJ2-7; tentatively, D is TRBD1 (5 bases). The germline V and J ends were trimmed by 5 bases and 3 bases, with 8 bases remaining between them. Germline V gene data show CDR1 as MNHEY and CDR2 as SVGAGI. The CDR3 has 12 amino acids. The CDR3 region has the DNA TGTGCCAGCAGTGCCGACAGCTACGAGCAGTACTTC. It yields the protein CASSADSYEQYF.

The chain uses TRBV2 and TRBJ2-6; D is ambiguous. Germline loops: CDR1 SNHLY, CDR2 FYNNEI. Trimming pared 1 base from V and 0 bases from J, leaving 4 bases between. The length of the CDR3 is 15 residues. CDR3 protein: CASSEEASGANVLTF. The CDR3 coding sequence is TGTGCCAGCAGTGAAGAAGCCTCTGGGGCCAACGTCCTGACTTTC. The entire variable domain, with the rest obtained from reference TRBV2 and TRBJ2-6, is as follows: EPEVTQTPSHQVTQMGQEVILRCVPISNHLYFYWYRQILGQKVEFLVSFYNNEISEKSEIFDDQFSVERPDGSNFTLKIRSTKLEDSAMYFCASSEEASGANVLTFGAGSRLTVL.

The sample holds a few counts of this clone. The CDR3 region is CASSDQPRDSRTQYF. The CDR3 DNA follows: TGTGCCAGCAGCGACCAGCCCCGGGACTCGAGGACGCAGTATTTT. The V gene is TRBV7-9, the J gene TRBJ2-3; D is perhaps TRBD2 (6 bases). Germline CDR1 SEHNR, CDR2 FQNEAQ (reference sequence). The ends were cut back, 5 bases at V and 9 bases at J, with 21 bases in the middle. CDR3 length equals 15 residues.

The chain is built from TRBV19 and TRBJ1-1; possible D gene TRBD1, 6 bases. Germline V gene lookup returns CDR1 LNHDA and CDR2 SQIVND (reference sequence). The CDR3 has 15 amino acids. V lost 5 bases, J lost 3 bases, and 16 bases lay in between. DNA of the CDR3: TGTGCCAGTAGTGACAACGTGGGGGCGGACACTGAAGCTTTCTTT. This sequence encodes CASSDNVGADTEAFF. The full variable domain, rest sourced from reference TRBV19 and TRBJ1-1, is DGGITQSPKYLFRKEGQNVTLSCEQNLNHDAMYWYRQDPGQGLRLIYYSQIVNDFQKGDIAEGYSVSREKKESFPLTVTSAQKNPTAFYLCASSDNVGADTEAFFGQGTRLTVV.